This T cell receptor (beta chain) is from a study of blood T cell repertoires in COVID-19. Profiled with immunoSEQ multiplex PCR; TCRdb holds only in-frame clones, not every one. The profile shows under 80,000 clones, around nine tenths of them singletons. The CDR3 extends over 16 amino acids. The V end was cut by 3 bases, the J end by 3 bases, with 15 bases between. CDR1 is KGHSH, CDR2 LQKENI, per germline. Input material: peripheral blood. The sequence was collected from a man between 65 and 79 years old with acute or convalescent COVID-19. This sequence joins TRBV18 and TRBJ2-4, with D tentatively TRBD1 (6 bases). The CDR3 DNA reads TGTGCCAGCTCACCGGTTGAACAGGGTGTCAAAAACATTCAGTACTTC. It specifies CASSPVEQGVKNIQYF.